Below are 11 T cell receptor beta chains sequenced from a single sample in a study of regulatory T cells in long-lasting Graves disease. Regarding time point: newly diagnosed GD, antithyroid drugs for less than 3 months. With RNA extracted from PBMCs as input, the TCR library was made. Building the TCR beta libraries relied on iRepertoire HTBI primers, and CDR3 regions underwent Arm-PCR. TCRdb re-called the multiplex PCR reads with MiXCR, one entry per CDR3 protein. The table records hundreds of thousands of distinct CDR3 sequences, about 16% of them present only once. These same data were also listed under a study on T cells in Graves' hyperthyroidism and ophthalmopathy.

The sequences come from peripheral blood mononuclear cells (PBMCs), collected at new diagnosis, from a patient treated with antithyroid drugs. These receptors were obtained from a middle-aged woman with Graves disease.

This clonotype has ten or more counts. This chain uses TRBV20-1 with TRBJ1-5; D is perhaps TRBD1 (5 bases). CDR3 length: 14 residues. Trimming took 1 base from V and 7 from J, leaving 14 bases between them. Germline loops: CDR1 DFQATT, CDR2 SNEGSKA (reference sequence). Here the CDR3 reads CSARVDGAGQPQHF. The CDR3 DNA reads TGCAGTGCTAGAGTCGATGGGGCGGGACAGCCCCAGCATTTT.

The V and J genes are TRBV10-1 and TRBJ1-1; the D gene is possibly TRBD1 (5 bases). Germline CDR1 WNHNN, CDR2 SYGVQD (reference sequence). V was pared by 7 bases and J by 0 bases, with 9 bases between. This CDR3 contains 13 residues. The CDR3 reads CASKAQVNTEAFF. The CDR3, as DNA: TGCGCCAGCAAGGCACAGGTGAACACTGAAGCTTTCTTT.

This clonotype was counted only a few times. Written as DNA, the CDR3 is TGTGCCAGCAGCTCACCGGGACATCACGAGCAGTACTTC. It encodes CASSSPGHHEQYF. This chain links TRBV12-3 or TRBV12-4 with TRBJ2-7; D possibly corresponds to TRBD1 (6 bases). The CDR3 totals 13 residues. The V gene lost 6 bases and the J gene lost 5 bases, with 14 bases spanning the gap.

This chain connects TRBV20-1 to TRBJ2-3; a possible D gene is TRBD2 (5 bases). This CDR3 has 16 residues. Germline V gene data show CDR1 as DFQATT and CDR2 as SNEGSKA (reference sequence). V was pared by 0 bases and J by 0 bases, with 13 bases between. For the CDR3, the DNA is TGCAGTGCTAGAGACAATAGCGATCTAAGCACAGATACGCAGTATTTT. Protein: CSARDNSDLSTDTQYF.

This chain connects TRBV7-2 to TRBJ1-6, with D uncertain. This CDR3 is built from 18 residues. Germline values: CDR1 SGHTA, CDR2 FQGNSA. The V gene lost 5 bases and the J gene lost 3 bases, with 20 bases spanning the gap. The chain's CDR3 is CASSPSETGPGYNSPLHF. CDR3 nucleotides: TGTGCCAGCAGCCCCTCAGAGACCGGACCCGGCTATAATTCACCCCTCCACTTT.

The chain uses TRBV20-1 and TRBJ2-7; D is unresolved. CDR3 size: 12 residues. V was cut by 2 bases and J by 4 bases, with 9 bases left in between. Germline V gene sequence: CDR1 DFQATT, CDR2 SNEGSKA (reference sequence). This CDR3 reads CSARHHGYEQYF. The CDR3 nucleotides are TGCAGTGCTAGACACCACGGGTACGAGCAGTACTTC.

This chain links TRBV6-1 with TRBJ2-2; D remains unclear. This CDR3 is 17 amino acids long. CDR1 MNHNS and CDR2 SASEGT come from the germline V gene. Trimming cost V 2 bases and J 2 bases, with 15 bases left between them. The CDR3 is CASSEKILGLNTGELFF. CDR3 sequence (DNA): TGTGCCAGCAGTGAAAAGATCCTGGGATTAAACACCGGGGAGCTGTTTTTT.

There are many counts of this clonotype. The chain uses TRBV28 and TRBJ2-1; the D is unclear. Germline CDR1 MDHEN, CDR2 SYDVKM. V dropped 1 base and J dropped 2 bases, with 6 bases sitting between them. CDR3 length equals 14 residues. The CDR3, as DNA: TGTGCCAGCAGTTTATTTGGCCCCTACAATGAGCAGTTCTTC. It codes for CASSLFGPYNEQFF.

A few counts support this clonotype. The genes are TRBV19 and TRBJ2-3; 9 bases are a match to TRBD1. The germline gives CDR1 LNHDA, CDR2 SQIVND (reference sequence). CDR3 length: 13 residues. The V segment lost 2 bases and the J segment 8 bases; nucleotides outside the gene matches: 2. CDR3 DNA: TGTGCCAGTAGTATATGGACAGGGGTTACGCAGTATTTT. Its protein product is CASSIWTGVTQYF.

This rearrangement joins TRBV4-1 to TRBJ2-1, with D tentatively TRBD2 (7 bases). Germline V CDR1 and CDR2: MGHRA, YSYEKL. V was pared by 5 bases and J by 9 bases, with 20 bases between. This CDR3 is built from 15 residues. CDR3 nucleotide sequence: TGCGCCAGCAGCGAGATGGAGGGGGGGCGGGTTGAGCAGTTCTTC. Residues: CASSEMEGGRVEQFF.

This clonotype was seen repeatedly, ten times or more. The gene calls are TRBV30 and TRBJ1-3, with no clear D. V was clipped by 4 bases and J by 7 bases, with 8 bases between them. The CDR3 runs 11 residues. Germline lookup yields CDR1 GTSNPN and CDR2 SVGIG (reference sequence). CDR3 sequence (DNA): TGTGCCTGGAAGGATTGGAACACCATATATTTT. Protein sequence: CAWKDWNTIYF. Supplemented by reference TRBV30 and TRBJ1-3, the full variable domain reads SQTIHQWPATLVQPVGSPLSLECTVEGTSNPNLYWYRQAAGRGLQLLFYSVGIGQISSEVPQNLSASRPQDRQFILSSKKLLLSDSGFYLCAWKDWNTIYFGEGSWLTVV.